The source of this T cell receptor (beta chain) is a study of radiotherapy plus CTLA-4 blockade in lung cancer. Study background: Objective responses were observed in about a sixth of patients, and disease control was achieved by 30% to 40%. Study-level results: Following radiotherapy plus ipilimumab, tumor-derived TCR clones expanded in the blood. Dynamics of early blood T cell clones, together with interferon-beta, were reportedly the best predictors of response.

The germline V gene has CDR1 LNHDA and CDR2 SQIVND (reference sequence). This CDR3 region has 12 residues. On this clone itself: Its antigen is as yet unknown.

Chemo-refractory metastatic non-small-cell lung cancer patients underwent focal radiation alongside CTLA-4 blockade with ipilimumab. Using immunoSEQ multiplex PCR, the repertoire was profiled, and TCRdb retains in-frame clones only, with some absent. The sample records about 62,000 clones, around 69% being singletons. Specimen: peripheral blood, collected from a patient treated with radiotherapy plus ipilimumab. The sequence derives from a human donor with non-small cell lung cancer who had a complete response to radiotherapy plus ipilimumab. The chain has TRBV19 and TRBJ2-5; 9 nucleotides match TRBD2. The J call is uncertain, as TRBJ2-7 better fits the DNA end. The CDR3 spells CASSSGNYEQYF. CDR3 nucleotides: TGTGCCAGTTCTAGCGGGAACTACGAGCAGTACTTC.